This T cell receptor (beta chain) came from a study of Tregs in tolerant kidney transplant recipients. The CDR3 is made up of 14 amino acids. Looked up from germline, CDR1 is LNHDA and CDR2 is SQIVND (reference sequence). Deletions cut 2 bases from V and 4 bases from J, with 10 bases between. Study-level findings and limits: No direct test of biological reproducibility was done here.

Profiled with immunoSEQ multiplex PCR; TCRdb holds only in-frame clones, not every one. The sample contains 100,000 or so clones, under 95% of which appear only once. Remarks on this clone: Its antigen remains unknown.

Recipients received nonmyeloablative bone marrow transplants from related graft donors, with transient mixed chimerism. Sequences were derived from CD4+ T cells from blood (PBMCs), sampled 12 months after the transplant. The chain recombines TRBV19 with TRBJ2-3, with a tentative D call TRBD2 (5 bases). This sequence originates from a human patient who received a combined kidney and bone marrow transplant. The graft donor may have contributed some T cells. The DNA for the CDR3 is TGTGCCAGTAGTATATTACGGGATGCAGATACGCAGTATTTT. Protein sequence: CASSILRDADTQYF.